This T cell receptor beta chain was sequenced for a study of siplizumab effects on memory and regulatory T cells. Profiled with immunoSEQ multiplex PCR; TCRdb holds only in-frame clones, not every one. The sample includes around 97,000 clones, about 95% of them seen just once. CDR1 and CDR2 from the germline V gene are ENHRY and SYGVKD. The CDR3 length is 14 residues. V lost 3 bases and J lost 1, with 10 bases in between. Sequences were obtained from non-Treg CD4+ T cells sorted from blood. The chain carries TRBV10-3 and TRBJ2-7; D unresolved. The TCR comes from a human donor in good health. The CDR3 DNA reads as TGTGCCATCAGTGAAGGCAGCCCTTCCTACGAGCAGTACTTC. Its protein is CAISEGSPSYEQYF.